The present entry profiles one T cell receptor beta chain with its context. Per the authors' pipeline: Counts of nucleated cells, estimated from reference gene primer amplification, were obtained. The assay was immunoSEQ multiplex PCR, and TCRdb's table has in-frame clones only and misses some. That table supplies the V and J calls and clone size; D and trimming were determined from the DNA. The profile covers 110,000 to 150,000 clones, with around 72% appearing a single time and roughly 2% taken by the ten largest. The ends were cut back, 5 bases at V and 4 bases at J, with 19 bases in the middle. CDR1 SGHDT and CDR2 YYEEEE come from the germline V gene. This CDR3 contains 16 residues. This sample is drawn from a study of blood T cell repertoires in COVID-19. Study summary: The samples span acute and convalescent COVID-19 from the United States, Italy and Spain. The cDNA or gDNA used as material had been derived from T cells, B-cell-depleted T cells, or PBMCs.

The chain couples TRBV5-6 to TRBJ2-1; possibly TRBD2 for D (6 bases). This receptor was obtained from a woman aged 55-70 years with acute or convalescent COVID-19. The sequencing sample was made of peripheral blood. The CDR3 sequence: CASSRDWAGSYNEQFF. The CDR3 DNA follows: TGTGCCAGCAGTCGCGATTGGGCGGGATCTTACAATGAGCAGTTCTTC.